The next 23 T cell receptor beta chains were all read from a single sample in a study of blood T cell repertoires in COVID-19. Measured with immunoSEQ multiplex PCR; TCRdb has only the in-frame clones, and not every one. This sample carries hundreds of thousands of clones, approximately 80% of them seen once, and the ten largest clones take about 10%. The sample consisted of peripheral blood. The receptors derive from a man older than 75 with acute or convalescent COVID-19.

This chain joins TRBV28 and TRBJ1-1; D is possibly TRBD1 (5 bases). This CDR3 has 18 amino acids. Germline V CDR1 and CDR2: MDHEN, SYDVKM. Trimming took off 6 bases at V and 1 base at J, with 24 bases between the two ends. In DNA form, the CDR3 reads TGTGCCAGCAGCCGGGGGTCGGGTTCCCGGACGAGGAACACTGAAGCTTTCTTT. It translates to CASSRGSGSRTRNTEAFF.

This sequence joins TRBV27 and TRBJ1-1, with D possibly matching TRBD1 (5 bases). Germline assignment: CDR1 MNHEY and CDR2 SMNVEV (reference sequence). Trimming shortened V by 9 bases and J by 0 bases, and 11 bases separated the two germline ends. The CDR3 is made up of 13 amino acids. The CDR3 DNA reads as TGTGCCAGTTACTCGACAGTGAACACTGAAGCTTTCTTT. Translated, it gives CASYSTVNTEAFF.

CDR3 in DNA: TGTGCCAGCGCTCGGACTAGCGGGATTTACGAGCAGTACTTC. Translation: CASARTSGIYEQYF. The rearrangement uses TRBV27 and TRBJ2-7, with 12 bases aligning to TRBD2. The CDR3 consists of 14 residues. The trim removed 8 bases at V and 4 bases at J, leaving 6 bases unmatched. Germline V gene lookup returns CDR1 MNHEY and CDR2 SMNVEV (reference sequence).

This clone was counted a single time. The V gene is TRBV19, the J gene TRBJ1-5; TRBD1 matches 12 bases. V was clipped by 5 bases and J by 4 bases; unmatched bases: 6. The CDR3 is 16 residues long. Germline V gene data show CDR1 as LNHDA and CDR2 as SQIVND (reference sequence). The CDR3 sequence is CASSWDRGRPNQPQHF. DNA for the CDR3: TGTGCCAGTAGTTGGGACAGGGGGCGCCCGAATCAGCCCCAGCATTTT. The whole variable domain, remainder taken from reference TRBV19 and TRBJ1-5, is DGGITQSPKYLFRKEGQNVTLSCEQNLNHDAMYWYRQDPGQGLRLIYYSQIVNDFQKGDIAEGYSVSREKKESFPLTVTSAQKNPTAFYLCASSWDRGRPNQPQHFGDGTRLSIL.

The CDR3 sequence is CASSHRDRHTGELFF. CDR3 in DNA: TGTGCCAGCAGCCACCGGGACAGACACACCGGGGAGCTGTTTTTT. The chain couples TRBV7-8 to TRBJ2-2; TRBD1 agrees at 7 bases. CDR1 and CDR2 (germline): SGHVS, FQNEAQ. Unmatched junction bases numbered 6, after V lost 5 bases and J lost 3 bases. This CDR3 comprises 15 residues.

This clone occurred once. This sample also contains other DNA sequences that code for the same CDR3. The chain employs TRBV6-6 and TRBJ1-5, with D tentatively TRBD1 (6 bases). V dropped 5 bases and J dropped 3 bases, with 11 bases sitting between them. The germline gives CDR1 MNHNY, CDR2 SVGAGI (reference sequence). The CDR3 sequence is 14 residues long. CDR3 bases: TGTGCCAGCAGTGGGACAAATTCCAATCAGCCCCAGCATTTT. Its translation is CASSGTNSNQPQHF.

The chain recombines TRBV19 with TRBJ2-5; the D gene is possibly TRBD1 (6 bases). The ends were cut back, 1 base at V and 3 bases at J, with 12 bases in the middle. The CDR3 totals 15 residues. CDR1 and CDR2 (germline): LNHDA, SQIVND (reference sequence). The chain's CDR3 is CASSIAGTHKETQYF. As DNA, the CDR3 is TGTGCCAGTAGTATAGCGGGGACACACAAAGAGACCCAGTACTTC.

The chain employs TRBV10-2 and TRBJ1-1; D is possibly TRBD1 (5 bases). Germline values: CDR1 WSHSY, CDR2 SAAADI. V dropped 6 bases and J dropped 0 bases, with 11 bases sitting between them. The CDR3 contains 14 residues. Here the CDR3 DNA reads TGCGCCAGCAGGCCAGGGCTTATGAACACTGAAGCTTTCTTT. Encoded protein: CASRPGLMNTEAFF.

Written as DNA, the CDR3 is TGTGCCTGGAGTGGGGGACTAGCGGGAGGTGAGCAGTTCTTC. It encodes CAWSGGLAGGEQFF. The gene calls are TRBV30 and TRBJ2-1, with TRBD2 identical over 15 bases. The length of the CDR3 is 14 residues. V was pared by 1 base and J by 9 bases, with 1 base of the junction left unmatched. Looked up from germline, CDR1 is GTSNPN and CDR2 is SVGIG (reference sequence).

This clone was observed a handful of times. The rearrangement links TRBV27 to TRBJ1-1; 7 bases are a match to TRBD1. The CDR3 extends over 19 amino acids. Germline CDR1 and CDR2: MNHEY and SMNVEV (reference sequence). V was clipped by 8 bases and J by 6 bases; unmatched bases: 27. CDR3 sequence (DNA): TGTGCCAGCGGCCGCCCCCAATGGCGTTCAAACAGGGGAGACCCTGAAGCTTTCTTT. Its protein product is CASGRPQWRSNRGDPEAFF.

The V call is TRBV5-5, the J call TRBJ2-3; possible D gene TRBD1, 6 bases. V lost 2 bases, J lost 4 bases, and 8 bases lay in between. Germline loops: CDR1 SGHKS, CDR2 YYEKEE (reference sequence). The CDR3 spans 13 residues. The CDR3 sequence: CASSFSGADTQYF. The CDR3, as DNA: TGTGCCAGCAGCTTCTCAGGGGCAGATACGCAGTATTTT.

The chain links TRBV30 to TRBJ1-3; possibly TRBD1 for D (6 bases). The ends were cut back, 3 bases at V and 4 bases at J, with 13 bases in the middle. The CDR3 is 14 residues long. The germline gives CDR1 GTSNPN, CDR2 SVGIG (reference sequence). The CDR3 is CAWRWIGGGNTIYF. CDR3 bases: TGTGCCTGGAGGTGGATAGGGGGAGGAAACACCATATATTTT. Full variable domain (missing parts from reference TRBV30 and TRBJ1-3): SQTIHQWPATLVQPVGSPLSLECTVEGTSNPNLYWYRQAAGRGLQLLFYSVGIGQISSEVPQNLSASRPQDRQFILSSKKLLLSDSGFYLCAWRWIGGGNTIYFGEGSWLTVV.

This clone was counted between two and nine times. The CDR3 region has the DNA TGTGCCAGCAGTGGCCCGACAGGGACTAATGAAAAACTGTTTTTT. Protein: CASSGPTGTNEKLFF. The chain couples TRBV2 to TRBJ1-4, with TRBD1 matching 7 bases. CDR3 length equals 15 residues. The trim removed 4 bases at V and 2 bases at J, leaving 4 bases unmatched. In germline, CDR1 is SNHLY, CDR2 FYNNEI.

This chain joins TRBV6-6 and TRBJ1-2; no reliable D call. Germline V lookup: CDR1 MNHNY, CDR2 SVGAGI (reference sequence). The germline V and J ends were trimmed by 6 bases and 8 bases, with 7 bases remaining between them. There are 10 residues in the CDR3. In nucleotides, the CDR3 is TGTGCCAGCAGGAAGAGGGGCTACACCTTC. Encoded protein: CASRKRGYTF.

DNA for the CDR3: TGTGCCTGGAGTGTACTTCGCCAGGGGTACATTCAGTACTTC. It yields the protein CAWSVLRQGYIQYF. The chain is built from TRBV30 and TRBJ2-4, with D perhaps TRBD1 (6 bases). V was cut by 0 bases and J by 8 bases, with 14 bases left in between. Germline CDR1 and CDR2: GTSNPN and SVGIG (reference sequence). The CDR3 is 14 amino acids.

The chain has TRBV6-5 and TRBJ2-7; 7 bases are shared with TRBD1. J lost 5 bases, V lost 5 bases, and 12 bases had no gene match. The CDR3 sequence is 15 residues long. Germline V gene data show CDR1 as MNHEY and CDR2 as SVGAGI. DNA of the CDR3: TGTGCCAGCAGTAAGTTTCCGGACAGGCGCGACGAGCAGTACTTC. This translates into CASSKFPDRRDEQYF.

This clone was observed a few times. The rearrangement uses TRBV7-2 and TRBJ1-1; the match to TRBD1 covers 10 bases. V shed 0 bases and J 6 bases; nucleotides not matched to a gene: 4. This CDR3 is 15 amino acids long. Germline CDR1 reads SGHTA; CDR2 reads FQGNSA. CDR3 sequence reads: CASSLAGDRGPEAFF. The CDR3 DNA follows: TGTGCCAGCAGCTTAGCTGGGGACAGGGGTCCTGAAGCTTTCTTT.

CDR3 bases: TGTGCCAGCAGTCCTGGGTCCCAGGGGAATTCACCCCTCCACTTT. Protein product: CASSPGSQGNSPLHF. This sequence joins TRBV2 and TRBJ1-6, with D perhaps TRBD1 (6 bases). Germline V lookup: CDR1 SNHLY, CDR2 FYNNEI. Trimming left V 5 bases short and J 7 bases short, with 15 bases between. This CDR3 is built from 15 residues. The variable domain in full, with the rest retrieved from reference TRBV2 and TRBJ1-6, is EPEVTQTPSHQVTQMGQEVILRCVPISNHLYFYWYRQILGQKVEFLVSFYNNEISEKSEIFDDQFSVERPDGSNFTLKIRSTKLEDSAMYFCASSPGSQGNSPLHFGNGTRLTVT.

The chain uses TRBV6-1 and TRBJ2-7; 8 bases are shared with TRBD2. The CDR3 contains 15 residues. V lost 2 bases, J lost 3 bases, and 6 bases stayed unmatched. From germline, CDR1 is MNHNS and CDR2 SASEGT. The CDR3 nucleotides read TGTGCCAGCAGTGAACCGGGAGGGAACCTCTACGAGCAGTACTTC. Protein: CASSEPGGNLYEQYF.

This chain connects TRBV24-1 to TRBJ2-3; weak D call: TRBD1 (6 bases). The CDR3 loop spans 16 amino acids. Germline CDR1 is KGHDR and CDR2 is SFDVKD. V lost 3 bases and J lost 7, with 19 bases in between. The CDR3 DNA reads TGTGCCACCAGTGATCTGATAAAGACAGGATCCAATACGCAGTATTTT. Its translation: CATSDLIKTGSNTQYF.

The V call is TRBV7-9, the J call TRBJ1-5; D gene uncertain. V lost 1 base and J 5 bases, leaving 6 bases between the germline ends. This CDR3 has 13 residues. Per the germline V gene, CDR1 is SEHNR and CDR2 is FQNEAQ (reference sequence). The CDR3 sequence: CASSLDFDQPQHF. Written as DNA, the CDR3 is TGTGCCAGCAGCTTAGACTTTGATCAGCCCCAGCATTTT.

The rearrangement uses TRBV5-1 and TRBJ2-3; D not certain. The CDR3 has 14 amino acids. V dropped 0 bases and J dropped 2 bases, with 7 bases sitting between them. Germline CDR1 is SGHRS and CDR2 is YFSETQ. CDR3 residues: CASSLAEITDTQYF. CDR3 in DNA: TGCGCCAGCAGCTTGGCTGAGATCACAGATACGCAGTATTTT.

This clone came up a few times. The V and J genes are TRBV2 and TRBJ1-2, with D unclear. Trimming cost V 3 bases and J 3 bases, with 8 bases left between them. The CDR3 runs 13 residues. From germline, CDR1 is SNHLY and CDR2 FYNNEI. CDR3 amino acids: CASSEEVHYGYTF. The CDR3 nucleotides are TGTGCCAGCAGTGAGGAGGTCCACTATGGCTACACCTTC. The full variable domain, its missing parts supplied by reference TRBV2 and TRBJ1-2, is EPEVTQTPSHQVTQMGQEVILRCVPISNHLYFYWYRQILGQKVEFLVSFYNNEISEKSEIFDDQFSVERPDGSNFTLKIRSTKLEDSAMYFCASSEEVHYGYTFGSGTRLTVV.